One T cell receptor beta chain is described in this entry. In the authors' methods: For nucleated cells, counts were estimated from reference gene primer amplification. Sequenced by immunoSEQ multiplex PCR; TCRdb stores in-frame clones only, minus some. The V and J calls and the clone size are those of that table, but D and trimming were determined from the DNA. The sample shows approximately 180,000 clones, around 76% of them seen only once. This sample stems from a study of blood T cell repertoires in COVID-19. Study background: Acute and convalescent COVID-19 samples came from the United States, Italy and Spain.

The V gene's germline CDR1 is LNHDA and CDR2 SQIVND (reference sequence). V shed 8 bases and J 2 bases; nucleotides not matched to a gene: 8. The CDR3 spans 14 residues. Sequencing was done on a sample of peripheral blood. The chain uses TRBV19 and TRBJ2-7, with 8 bases that match TRBD1. This TCR came from a woman between 70 and 85 years old with acute or convalescent COVID-19. The chain's CDR3 is CASSPGQGPYEQYF. The CDR3 DNA reads TGTGCCAGTTCGCCCGGACAGGGTCCCTACGAGCAGTACTTC. The complete variable domain, with remaining parts taken from reference TRBV19 and TRBJ2-7, reads DGGITQSPKYLFRKEGQNVTLSCEQNLNHDAMYWYRQDPGQGLRLIYYSQIVNDFQKGDIAEGYSVSREKKESFPLTVTSAQKNPTAFYLCASSPGQGPYEQYFGPGTRLTVT.